The clone carrying this T cell receptor beta chain has a handful of counts. The data originate from a study of blood T cell repertoires in COVID-19. Looking at the study overall: Samples taken during acute and convalescent COVID-19 were collected in the United States, Italy and Spain. The cDNA or gDNA used as material had been derived from T cells, B-cell-depleted T cells, or PBMCs.

As handled by the study authors: Reference gene primer amplification gave estimated nucleated cell counts. Some clones are missing from TCRdb's copy, which holds only in-frame ones; the method was immunoSEQ multiplex PCR. V and J calls and clone size are those listed in that table; D and trimming were worked out from the DNA. Of approximately 76,000 clones in the sample, approximately 86% were seen once. CDR3 length: 17 amino acids. The V gene lost 0 bases and the J gene lost 0 bases, with 16 bases spanning the gap. Germline assignment: CDR1 SGHDT and CDR2 YYEEEE. The sample comprised peripheral blood. This TCR derives from a woman aged 60 to 75 with acute or convalescent COVID-19. The chain has TRBV5-6 and TRBJ2-7; a possible D gene is TRBD2 (5 bases). Here the CDR3 reads CASSLARGSLLSYEQYF. Written as DNA, the CDR3 is TGTGCCAGCAGCTTGGCCCGGGGTTCCCTCCTCTCCTACGAGCAGTACTTC. The entire variable domain, with the rest obtained from reference TRBV5-6 and TRBJ2-7, is as follows: DAGVTQSPTHLIKTRGQQVTLRCSPKSGHDTVSWYQQALGQGPQFIFQYYEEEERQRGNFPDRFSGHQFPNYSSELNVNALLLGDSALYLCASSLARGSLLSYEQYFGPGTRLTVT.